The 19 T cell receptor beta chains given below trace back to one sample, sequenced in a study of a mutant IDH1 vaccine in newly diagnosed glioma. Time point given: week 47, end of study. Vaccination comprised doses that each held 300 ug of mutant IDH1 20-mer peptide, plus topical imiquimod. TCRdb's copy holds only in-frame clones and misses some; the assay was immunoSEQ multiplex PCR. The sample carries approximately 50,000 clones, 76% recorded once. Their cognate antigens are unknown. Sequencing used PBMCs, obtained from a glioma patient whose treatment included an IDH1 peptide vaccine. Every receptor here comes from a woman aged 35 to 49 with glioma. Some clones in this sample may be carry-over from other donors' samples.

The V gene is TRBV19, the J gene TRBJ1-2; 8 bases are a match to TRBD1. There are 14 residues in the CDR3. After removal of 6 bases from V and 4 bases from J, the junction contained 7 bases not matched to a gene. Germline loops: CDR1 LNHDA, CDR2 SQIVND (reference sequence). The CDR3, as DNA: TGTGCCAGTAGCGTACAGGGGGTGATCTATGGCTACACCTTC. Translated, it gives CASSVQGVIYGYTF.

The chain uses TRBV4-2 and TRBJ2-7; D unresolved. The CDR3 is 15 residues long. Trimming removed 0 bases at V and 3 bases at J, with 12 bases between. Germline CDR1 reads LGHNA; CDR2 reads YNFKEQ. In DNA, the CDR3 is TGTGCCAGCAGCCAAGATAGGAACGCCTACTACGAGCAGTACTTC. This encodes CASSQDRNAYYEQYF.

DNA for the CDR3: TGTGCCAGCCGGAGCACCGGGGAGCTGTTTTTT. Its translation is CASRSTGELFF. The V call is TRBV13, the J call TRBJ2-2; D ambiguous. The CDR3 length is 11 residues. Trimming removed 8 bases at V and 4 bases at J, with 5 bases between. Germline CDR1 PRHDT, CDR2 FYEKMQ (reference sequence).

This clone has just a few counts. The CDR3, as DNA: TGTGCCAGCAATAGGGAAACCGGGGAGCTGTTTTTT. This encodes CASNRETGELFF. The chain has TRBV9 and TRBJ2-2; D is ambiguous. Germline CDR1 and CDR2: SGDLS and YYNGEE. Trimming shortened V by 6 bases and J by 5 bases, and 8 bases separated the two germline ends. The CDR3 sequence is 12 residues long.

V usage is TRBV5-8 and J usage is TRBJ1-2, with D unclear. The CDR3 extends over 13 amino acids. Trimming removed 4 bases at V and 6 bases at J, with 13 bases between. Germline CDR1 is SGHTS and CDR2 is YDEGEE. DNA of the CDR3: TGTGCCAGCAGCAGTGCTGCTTGGCATGGCTACACCTTC. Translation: CASSSAAWHGYTF.

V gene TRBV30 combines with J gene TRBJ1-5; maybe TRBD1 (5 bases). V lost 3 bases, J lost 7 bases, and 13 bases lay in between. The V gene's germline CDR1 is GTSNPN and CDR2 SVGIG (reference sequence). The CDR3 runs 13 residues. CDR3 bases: TGTGCCTGGAGCTTCAGGGAGAGACAGCCCCAGCATTTT. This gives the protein CAWSFRERQPQHF.

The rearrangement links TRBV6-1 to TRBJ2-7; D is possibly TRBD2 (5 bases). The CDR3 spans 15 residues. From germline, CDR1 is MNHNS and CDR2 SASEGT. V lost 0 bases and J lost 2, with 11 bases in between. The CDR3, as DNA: TGTGCCAGCAGTGAAGCGACTAACGGACCCTACGAGCAGTACTTC. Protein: CASSEATNGPYEQYF.

CDR3 loop: CASRRRAAPGKLFF. The CDR3 DNA reads as TGTGCCAGCAGACGCAGGGCGGCACCCGGAAAACTGTTTTTT. The chain has TRBV6-5 and TRBJ1-4, with D possibly TRBD1 on 5 matching bases. This CDR3 spans 14 amino acids. Germline-derived CDR1 and CDR2 are MNHEY and SVGAGI. The ends were cut back, 6 bases at V and 10 bases at J, with 18 bases in the middle.

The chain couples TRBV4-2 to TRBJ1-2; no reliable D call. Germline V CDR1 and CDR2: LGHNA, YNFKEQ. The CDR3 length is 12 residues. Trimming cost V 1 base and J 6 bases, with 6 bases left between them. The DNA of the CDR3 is TGTGCCAGCAGCCAAGGTTTTGATGGCTACACCTTC. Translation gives CASSQGFDGYTF.

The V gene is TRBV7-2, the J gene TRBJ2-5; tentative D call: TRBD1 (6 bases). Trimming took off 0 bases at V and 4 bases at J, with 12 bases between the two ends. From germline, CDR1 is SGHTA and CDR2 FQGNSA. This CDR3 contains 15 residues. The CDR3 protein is CASSLAGQQRETQYF. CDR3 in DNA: TGTGCCAGCAGCTTAGCCGGACAGCAAAGAGAGACCCAGTACTTC.

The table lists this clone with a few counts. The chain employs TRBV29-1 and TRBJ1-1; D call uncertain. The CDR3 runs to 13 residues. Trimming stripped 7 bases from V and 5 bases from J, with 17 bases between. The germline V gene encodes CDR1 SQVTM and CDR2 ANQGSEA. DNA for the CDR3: TGCAGCGGCCTCAGTGGGTTCGGGACTGAAGCTTTCTTT. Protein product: CSGLSGFGTEAFF.

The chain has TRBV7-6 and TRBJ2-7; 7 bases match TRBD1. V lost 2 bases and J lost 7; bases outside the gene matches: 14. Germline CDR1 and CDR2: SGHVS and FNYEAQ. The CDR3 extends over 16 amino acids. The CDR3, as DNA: TGTGCCAGCAGCTTAAGACCTACAGAGGGGGCCAGGGAGCAGTACTTC. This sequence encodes CASSLRPTEGAREQYF.

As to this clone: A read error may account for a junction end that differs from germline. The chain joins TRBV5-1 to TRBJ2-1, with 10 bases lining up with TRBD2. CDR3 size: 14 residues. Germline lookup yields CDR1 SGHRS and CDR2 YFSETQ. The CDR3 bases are TGCGCCAGCAAGACCGGGACTAGCGCCAATGAGCAGCTCTTC. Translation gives CASKTGTSANEQLF.

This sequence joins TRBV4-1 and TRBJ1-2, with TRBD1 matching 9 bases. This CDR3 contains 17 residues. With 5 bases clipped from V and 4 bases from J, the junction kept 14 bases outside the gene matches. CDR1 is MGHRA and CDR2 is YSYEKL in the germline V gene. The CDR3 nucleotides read TGCGCCAGCAGCTACCGGGACAGGGCCGACAATTTCTATGGCTACACCTTC. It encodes CASSYRDRADNFYGYTF.

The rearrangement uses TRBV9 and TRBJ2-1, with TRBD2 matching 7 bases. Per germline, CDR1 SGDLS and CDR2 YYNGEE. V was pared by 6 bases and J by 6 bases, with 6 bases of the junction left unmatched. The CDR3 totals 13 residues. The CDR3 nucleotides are TGTGCCAGCACTCCCGGGGAGGGCAATGAGCAGTTCTTC. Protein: CASTPGEGNEQFF.

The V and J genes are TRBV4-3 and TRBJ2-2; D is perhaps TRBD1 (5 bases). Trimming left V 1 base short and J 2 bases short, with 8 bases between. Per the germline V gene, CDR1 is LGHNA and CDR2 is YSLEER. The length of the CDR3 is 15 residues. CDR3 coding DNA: TGCGCCAGCAGCCAAGGGGGCCTCAACACCGGGGAGCTGTTTTTT. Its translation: CASSQGGLNTGELFF.

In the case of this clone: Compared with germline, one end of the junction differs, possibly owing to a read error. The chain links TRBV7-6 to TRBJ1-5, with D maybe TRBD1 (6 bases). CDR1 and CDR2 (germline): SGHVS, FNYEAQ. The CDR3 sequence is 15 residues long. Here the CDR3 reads CASSLARGAGQPQHF. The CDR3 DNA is TGTGCCAGCAGCCTAGCAAGGGGGGCTGGTCAGCCCCAGCATTTT.

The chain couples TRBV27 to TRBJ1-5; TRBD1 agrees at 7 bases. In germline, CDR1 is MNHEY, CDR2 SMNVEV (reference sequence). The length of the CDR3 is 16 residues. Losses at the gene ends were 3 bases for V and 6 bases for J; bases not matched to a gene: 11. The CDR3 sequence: CASSFATQGRGQPQHF. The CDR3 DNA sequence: TGTGCCAGCAGTTTCGCCACACAGGGGCGAGGTCAGCCCCAGCATTTT.

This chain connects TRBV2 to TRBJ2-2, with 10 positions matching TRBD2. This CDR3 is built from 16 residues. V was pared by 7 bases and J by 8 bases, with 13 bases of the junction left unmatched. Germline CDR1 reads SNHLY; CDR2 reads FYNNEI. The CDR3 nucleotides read TGTGCCAGCAAACCAGGACTAGCGGTCAAGGTTGGGGAGCTGTTTTTT. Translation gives CASKPGLAVKVGELFF.